These T cell receptor beta chains were read from a single sample in a study of blood T cell repertoires in COVID-19. Only in-frame clones appear in the TCRdb table, and some are missing; sequencing was by immunoSEQ multiplex PCR. There are about 170,000 clones in the sample; 83% occur only once, and 3.5% to 5% lies in the top ten. Sequencing used PBMCs or T cells enriched from blood (not recorded which). The receptors shown here come from a woman aged 45 to 65 who had recovered from COVID-19. CDR3s include the opening cysteine and the closing phenylalanine or tryptophan. Each record gives: J gene, D gene, V gene, clone size, CDR3 protein, CDR3 DNA. A D gene is named only where the DNA matches it firmly. Clone size is stated in some rows and not others, as once, few, many or a class when expanded.

TRBJ1-4 TRBD1 TRBV7-9 . CASSPGQVTINEKLFF TGTGCCAGCAGCCCAGGACAGGTGACAATTAATGAAAAACTGTTTTTT
TRBJ1-2 TRBD1 TRBV18 . CASSPADRPNYGYTF TGTGCCAGCTCACCCGCGGACAGGCCTAACTATGGCTACACCTTC
TRBJ1-1 TRBD1 TRBV15 . CATSRGRDSNTEAFF TGTGCCACCAGCAGAGGCCGGGACAGTAACACTGAAGCTTTCTTT
TRBJ1-3 TRBD1 TRBV28 . CASSSLIGGGVGNTIYF TGTGCCAGCAGTTCCCTGATAGGAGGGGGCGTCGGAAACACCATATATTTT
TRBJ2-3 TRBD1 TRBV27 . CASSSGGQGGRVTQYF TGTGCCAGCAGTTCAGGAGGACAGGGGGGCCGGGTTACGCAGTATTTT
TRBJ2-5 . TRBV5-6 . CASSLPYGETQYF TGTGCCAGCAGCTTGCCCTATGGAGAGACCCAGTACTTC
TRBJ2-1 TRBD2 TRBV7-9 . CASSLSRTSGARGNEQFF TGTGCCAGCAGCTTAAGCAGGACTAGCGGGGCCCGGGGGAATGAGCAGTTCTTC
TRBJ2-1 . TRBV2 once CARQRAGPKGNEQFF TGTGCCAGGCAACGGGCGGGACCGAAAGGAAATGAGCAGTTCTTC
TRBJ1-5 TRBD1 TRBV28 . CASKPGRQGARSQPQHF TGTGCCAGCAAACCAGGGCGACAGGGGGCGCGGAGTCAGCCCCAGCATTTT
TRBJ1-2 TRBD1 TRBV10-3 once CAIRDRGHNYGYTF TGTGCCATCAGGGACAGGGGGCACAACTATGGCTACACCTTC
TRBJ1-5 TRBD1 TRBV10-3 . CAISGRQGANQPQHF TGTGCCATCAGTGGTAGACAGGGGGCAAATCAGCCCCAGCATTTT
TRBJ1-4 . TRBV14 once CASSQGRNEKLFF TGTGCCAGCAGCCAAGGGAGGAATGAAAAACTGTTTTTT
TRBJ2-1 TRBD2 TRBV27 . CASSVGTSAGEQFF TGTGCCAGCAGTGTCGGGACTAGCGCCGGTGAGCAGTTCTTC
TRBJ2-5 TRBD1 TRBV5-5 . CASSPRTGGRKETQYF TGTGCCAGCAGCCCAAGGACAGGGGGCAGAAAAGAGACCCAGTACTTC
TRBJ1-4 TRBD1 TRBV7-8 once CASRPNSGTGTNEKLFF TGTGCCAGCAGACCAAATAGTGGGACAGGGACTAATGAAAAACTGTTTTTT
TRBJ1-1 . TRBV27 . CASNALGAGDTEAFF TGTGCCAGCAACGCATTAGGGGCAGGGGACACTGAAGCTTTCTTT
TRBJ1-1 TRBD1 TRBV7-9 . CASSTGQGAMNTEAFF TGTGCCAGCAGCACGGGACAGGGCGCCATGAACACTGAAGCTTTCTTT
TRBJ1-1 TRBD1 TRBV25-1 few CASRDRATEAFF TGTGCCAGCCGGGACAGGGCCACTGAAGCTTTCTTT
TRBJ1-5 . TRBV7-2 . CASSQLGGDQPQHF TGTGCCAGCAGCCAATTGGGGGGAGATCAGCCCCAGCATTTT
TRBJ1-5 TRBD1 TRBV9 few CASSPADRGNQPQHF TGTGCCAGCAGCCCCGCGGACAGGGGCAATCAGCCCCAGCATTTT
TRBJ2-3 . TRBV18 . CASSPRQKQGADTQYF TGTGCCAGCTCACCACGTCAGAAACAGGGTGCAGATACGCAGTATTTT
TRBJ1-6 . TRBV7-6 once CASSLESGIHLHF TGTGCCAGCAGCTTAGAGTCGGGGATACACCTCCACTTT
TRBJ1-3 . TRBV4-1 . CASSQHYERVETGNTIYF TGCGCCAGCAGCCAACACTATGAGAGAGTGGAAACTGGAAACACCATATATTTT
TRBJ1-2 TRBD1 TRBV6-5 once CASSYPSSTGGYGYTF TGTGCCAGCAGTTACCCGTCTTCGACAGGGGGCTATGGCTACACCTTC
TRBJ1-1 . TRBV20-1 once CSASGRVNTEAFF TGCAGTGCTAGTGGACGGGTGAACACTGAAGCTTTCTTT
TRBJ1-5 . TRBV7-9 . CASSSGLSPQHF TGTGCCAGCAGCTCCGGACTGTCCCCCCAGCATTTT
TRBJ2-5 . TRBV2 . CASSERAGAPRETQYF TGTGCCAGCAGTGAAAGGGCGGGGGCGCCGAGGGAGACCCAGTACTTC
TRBJ2-1 TRBD2 TRBV19 . CAISTSGTYNEQFF TGTGCCATCTCGACTAGCGGGACCTACAATGAGCAGTTCTTC
TRBJ2-2 TRBD2 TRBV10-1 . CASSEKTSGRRGELFF TGCGCCAGCAGTGAGAAAACTAGCGGGAGAAGAGGGGAGCTGTTTTTT
TRBJ2-4 . TRBV7-2 . CASSLGGGKNIQYF TGTGCCAGCAGCTTAGGAGGCGGAAAAAACATTCAGTACTTC
TRBJ2-3 TRBD1 TRBV19 . CASSPPRKGATDTQYF TGTGCCAGTAGTCCACCCAGGAAGGGGGCCACAGATACGCAGTATTTT
TRBJ1-1 . TRBV19 . CASSIGRSYDTEAFF TGTGCCAGTAGTATTGGTCGGAGCTATGACACTGAAGCTTTCTTT
TRBJ2-3 . TRBV6-5 few CASSEGTVGGDTQYF TGTGCCAGCTCGGAGGGGACAGTGGGGGGAGATACGCAGTATTTT
TRBJ1-2 . TRBV19 . CASTDRSRIYGYTF TGTGCCAGTACAGACAGGTCGCGCATCTATGGCTACACCTTC
TRBJ2-5 . TRBV11-2 . CASSNQGWQTQYF TGTGCCAGCAGCAACCAGGGGTGGCAGACCCAGTACTTC
TRBJ1-5 TRBD1 TRBV30 . CAWSSTTGGQPQHF TGTGCCTGGTCCTCCACGACAGGGGGCCAGCCCCAGCATTTT
TRBJ1-1 . TRBV18 . CASSPLGDAEAFF TGTGCCAGCTCACCACTAGGAGATGCTGAAGCTTTCTTT
TRBJ1-5 TRBD1 TRBV29-1 few CSAGQGNNQPQHF TGCAGCGCAGGACAGGGCAACAATCAGCCCCAGCATTTT
TRBJ1-3 . TRBV10-3 . CAITQGNTIYF TGTGCCATTACCCAGGGAAACACCATATATTTT
TRBJ1-2 . TRBV12-3/TRBV12-4 . CASRSPGGYTF TGTGCCAGCAGGAGTCCCGGGGGCTACACCTTC
TRBJ1-5 . TRBV27 . CASSFVGGRQPQHF TGTGCCAGCAGTTTCGTGGGGGGACGACAGCCCCAGCATTTT
TRBJ1-4 . TRBV6-5 few CASSYIGGSEKLFF TGTGCCAGCAGTTACATTGGGGGGAGTGAAAAACTGTTTTTT
TRBJ1-1 . TRBV7-2 . CASSRGHLKNTEAFF TGTGCCAGCAGCCGGGGACACCTGAAGAACACTGAAGCTTTCTTT
TRBJ2-1 . TRBV7-9 few CASSLTTSYNEQFF TGTGCCAGCAGCTTAACTACTAGCTACAATGAGCAGTTCTTC
TRBJ1-2 TRBD1 TRBV9 . CASKPAGGSYGYTF TGTGCCAGCAAACCGGCAGGGGGCTCCTATGGCTACACCTTC
TRBJ1-3 . TRBV7-2 . CASSPRTAAGNTIYF TGTGCCAGCAGCCCGAGGACAGCTGCTGGAAACACCATATATTTT
TRBJ2-2 TRBD1 TRBV19 . CASSMGTGELGGELFF TGTGCCAGTAGTATGGGAACAGGGGAGCTTGGCGGGGAGCTGTTTTTT
TRBJ1-1 . TRBV27 . CASSSSSRLQAFF TGTGCCAGCAGTTCCAGTTCGAGACTCCAAGCTTTCTTT
TRBJ1-4 . TRBV5-1 few CASSPKPSDSYNEKLFF TGCGCCAGCAGCCCTAAACCCTCGGACAGCTATAATGAAAAACTGTTTTTT
TRBJ2-3 TRBD2 TRBV18 . CASSRYTGTSGSTDTQYF TGTGCCAGCTCTCGGTATACCGGGACTAGCGGGAGCACAGATACGCAGTATTTT
TRBJ2-5 . TRBV18 . CASSPAVGGGDQYF TGTGCCAGCTCACCGGCCGTGGGGGGTGGAGACCAGTACTTC
TRBJ1-1 TRBD1 TRBV18 . CASTGQKNTEAFF TGTGCCAGCACGGGACAGAAGAACACTGAAGCTTTCTTT
TRBJ1-2 . TRBV6-5 . CASTLTGYGGYTF TGTGCCAGTACTTTGACAGGCTACGGCGGCTACACCTTC